This TCR beta chain derives from a study of shared clonotypes between healthy human individuals. This CDR3 has 14 amino acids. V lost 4 bases to trimming and J lost 0 bases, with 8 bases between them. Germline V gene lookup returns CDR1 MGHRA and CDR2 YSYEKL. Worth noting for this clone: Its target is not known. Different DNA sequences within this sample yield the same CDR3.

Here immunoSEQ multiplex PCR was the method, and the copy in TCRdb shows in-frame clones only, minus some. Seen here are about 2.2 million clones, roughly 95% observed once, and the top ten hold approximately 1.6%. Findings and caveats of the study: On the whole, naive subsets had larger estimated richness than memory subsets had. All-four-donor shared clonotypes had higher generation probabilities than non-shared clonotypes did. The study found approximately 5% of naive CD4 clonotypes shared across a handful of donors.

Naivety among CD8 cells was defined by CD45RO negativity and positive CCR7 selection, thereby excluding terminally differentiated effector memory CD45RA+ cells. This chain links TRBV4-1 with TRBJ2-3; D is undetermined. Material for sequencing was naive CD8+ T cells from PBMCs. The TCR originated in a man aged 18 to 35 in good health. Some clones in this sample may be carry-over from other donors' samples. The CDR3 nucleotides read TGCGCCAGCAGCCGCGTTGGGAGCACAGATACGCAGTATTTT. This encodes CASSRVGSTDTQYF.